The present T cell receptor (beta chain) was sequenced within a study of blood T cell repertoires in COVID-19 (dated by TCRdb to 2019 to 2021). Context from the whole study: Samples covering the acute and convalescent phases of COVID-19 were provided by collaborators in the United States, Italy and Spain. A de-identified subject ID, COVID-19 status, age in years and sex were almost always included in the sample metadata. The repertoires were released in a freely available public database intended as a resource for research on the immune response to SARS-CoV-2. The material from the prospective study consisted of cDNA or gDNA derived from T cells, B-cell-depleted T cells, or PBMCs. Where available, HLA class I and class II types were obtained from metadata supplied by the sample provider rather than from assay-based typing. Deeply sampled blood TCRbeta repertoires from subjects exposed to, actively infected with, or recovered from COVID-19 were included in the dataset. Samples were obtained from the ongoing ImmuneRACE study (first 160 participants) and from approximately 1,200 subjects provided by 6 global collaborators.

Spanning cysteine to phenylalanine, the CDR3 consists of 14 amino acids. The only DNA kept is the CDR3, 42 bases in frame from the first base. From a lookup of the germline V gene, CDR1 and CDR2 are MGHRA and YSYEKL. V is reduced by 2 bases and J by 2 bases, leaving a spacing of 10 bases between them. The research as a whole found: The quantity of clinical and demographic metadata differed by source and by participant and was supplied without curation.

Participants in the prospective study were enrolled through a virtual design, were aged 18 to 89 years, and lived in about two dozen United States geographic areas. In the prospective study, cohorts were assigned on the basis of participant-reported clinical history obtained from a screening survey and a study questionnaire. ImmuneRACE Cohort 3 recovered participants were defined by two consecutive negative NP/OP PCR tests, healthcare professional clearance, or symptom resolution. In the prospective study, mobile phlebotomists collected whole blood, serum and a nasopharyngeal or oropharyngeal swab from each participant. Participants in the prospective study had the option to provide additional blood draws and questionnaires over a roughly 2-month period. Prospective study blood samples were shipped either frozen or at room temperature before DNA extraction. This clone was observed a few times. This receptor's antigen is unknown. Per-base quality was not reported, and no clone a single base away is much larger than it.

The immunoSEQ Assay, a bias-controlled multiplex PCR, was used to amplify TCRbeta CDR3 regions from genomic DNA. Per the source publication's procedure: Within the assay, amplification of reference gene primers was used to estimate how many nucleated cells each sample contained. To quantify the absolute abundance of each unique TCRbeta CDR3 rearrangement, sequence reads were collapsed and filtered. For each sample, productive Simpson clonality was calculated by taking the square root of Simpson's diversity index across productive rearrangements. TCRdb mirrors the immuneACCESS table, restricted to in-frame sequences. Some clones are absent from its copies; in checked studies, under half trace to an unresolved V gene, and the reason for the others is unknown. V, J and clone size reflect that table, while D and trimming were determined from the DNA. The sample table contains 150,000 to 200,000 clones; only one count was recorded for about four fifths of them. The ten top clones hold over 9.5% of the sample.

Sequencing input: PBMCs or T cells enriched from blood (not recorded which). The chain is assembled from TRBV4-1 and TRBJ2-7; the D gene is perhaps TRBD1, from 6 matching bases. The sequence was obtained from a man over 45 who had recovered from COVID-19. The CDR3 corresponds to CASSQPGAPYEQYF. The DNA is TGCGCCAGCAGCCAACCAGGGGCCCCCTACGAGCAGTACTTC.